Sequencing of this T cell receptor beta chain was carried out in a study of OX40 agonist ivuxolimab in advanced cancers. About the research overall: About 44% of patients had received prior checkpoint inhibitor therapy. Study observations and caveats: CD4+ and CD8+ T cells in blood underwent clonal expansion by week 6 at 0.1 to 3.0 mg/kg. Researchers report that CD8+ T cells had, on average, more expanded clones than CD4+.

CDR1 is MNHNS and CDR2 is SASEGT in the germline V gene. J was trimmed by 8 bases and V by 6 bases; bases with no gene match: 8. The CDR3 is 14 residues long. As to this clone: Its antigen remains unknown.

Generated by immunoSEQ multiplex PCR, the TCRdb table keeps only in-frame clones and is missing some. The sample consists of over 55,000 clones, roughly 80% of them appearing once. The sequencing used CD4+ or CD8+ T cells sorted from blood, collected in a trial of the OX40 agonist ivuxolimab. This clonotype originated in an adult with an advanced solid tumor such as melanoma, head and neck, liver or kidney cancer. V and J are TRBV6-1 and TRBJ2-4, with TRBD1 identical over 9 bases. The CDR3 sequence is CASRIQGAGDIQYF. CDR3 nucleotide sequence: TGTGCCAGCAGGATACAGGGGGCCGGAGACATTCAGTACTTC.